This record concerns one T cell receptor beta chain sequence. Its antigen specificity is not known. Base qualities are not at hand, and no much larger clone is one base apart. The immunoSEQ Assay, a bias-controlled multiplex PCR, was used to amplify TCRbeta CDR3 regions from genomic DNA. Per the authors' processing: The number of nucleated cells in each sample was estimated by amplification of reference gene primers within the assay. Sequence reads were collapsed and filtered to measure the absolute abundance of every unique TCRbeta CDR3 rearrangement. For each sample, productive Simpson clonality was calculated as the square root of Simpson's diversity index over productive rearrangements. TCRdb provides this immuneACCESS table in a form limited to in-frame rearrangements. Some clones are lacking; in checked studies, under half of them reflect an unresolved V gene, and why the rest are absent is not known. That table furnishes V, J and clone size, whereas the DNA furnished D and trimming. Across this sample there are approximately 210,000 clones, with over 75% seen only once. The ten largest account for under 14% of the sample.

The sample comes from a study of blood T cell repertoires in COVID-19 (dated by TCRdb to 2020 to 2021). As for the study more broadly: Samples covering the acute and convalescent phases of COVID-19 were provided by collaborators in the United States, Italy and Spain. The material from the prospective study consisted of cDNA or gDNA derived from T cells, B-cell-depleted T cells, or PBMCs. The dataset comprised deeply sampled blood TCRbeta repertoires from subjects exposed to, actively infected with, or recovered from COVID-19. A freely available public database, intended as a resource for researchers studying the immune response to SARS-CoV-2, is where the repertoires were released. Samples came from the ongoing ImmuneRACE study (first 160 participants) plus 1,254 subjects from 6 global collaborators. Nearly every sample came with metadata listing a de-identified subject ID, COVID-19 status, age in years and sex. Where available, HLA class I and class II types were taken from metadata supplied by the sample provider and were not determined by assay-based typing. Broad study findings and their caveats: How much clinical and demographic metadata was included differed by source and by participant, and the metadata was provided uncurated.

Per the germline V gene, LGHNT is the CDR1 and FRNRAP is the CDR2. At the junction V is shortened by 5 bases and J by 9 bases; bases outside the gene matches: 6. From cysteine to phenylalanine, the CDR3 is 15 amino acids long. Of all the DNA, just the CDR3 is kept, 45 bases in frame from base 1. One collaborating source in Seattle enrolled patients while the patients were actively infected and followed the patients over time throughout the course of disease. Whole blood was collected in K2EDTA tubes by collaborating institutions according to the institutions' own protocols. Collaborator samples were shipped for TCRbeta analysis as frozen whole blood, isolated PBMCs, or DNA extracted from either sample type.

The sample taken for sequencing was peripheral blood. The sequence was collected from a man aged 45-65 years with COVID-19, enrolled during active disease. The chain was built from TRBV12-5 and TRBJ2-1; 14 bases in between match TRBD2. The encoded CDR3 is CASGLGLAGVSEQFF. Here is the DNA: TGTGCTAGTGGTCTGGGACTAGCGGGAGTCAGTGAGCAGTTCTTC.